These T cell receptor beta chains were read from a single sample in a study of T cells expressing NK-cell markers. Using the 5' RACE reads, TCRdb records one entry per CDR3 protein without DNA. This sample's clone table lists 150,000 or so distinct CDR3 sequences. Sample: blood T cells: a sorted CD56 or NKG2C T cell subset, CD4+ or CD8+ T cells, or bulk PBMC T cells (not recorded which). The receptors stem from a woman aged 45 to 65 in good health. Each CDR3 is given with its conserved first and last residue.

>18|TRBJ2-3|TRBV12-3/TRBV12-4
CASSWGTSGREYTDTQYF
>14|TRBJ2-4|TRBV20-1
CSASLRSAKNIQYF
>15|TRBJ1-1|TRBV21-1
CASSNRDRGDTEAFF
>13|TRBJ2-1|TRBV29-1
CSVEPRSFGEQFF
>14|TRBJ1-1|TRBV4-1
CASSQAGTVEEAFF
>12|TRBJ1-2|TRBV12-3/TRBV12-4
CASSFRADGYTF
>15|TRBJ2-1|TRBV20-1
CSARALAGQNNEQFF
>14|TRBJ2-3|TRBV12-3/TRBV12-4
CASTSAGTTDTQYF
>16|TRBJ2-1|TRBV4-1
CASSLIAGGLYNEQFF
>12|TRBJ1-2|TRBV3-1
CASSHDVRGYTF
>12|TRBJ1-2|TRBV29-1
CSVVEDRDGYTF
>12|TRBJ2-1|TRBV14
CASSQVSGEQFF
>19|TRBJ2-3|TRBV7-6
CASSELAGGPKIGTDTQYF
>13|TRBJ2-3|TRBV27
CASSLLPLDTQYF
>21|TRBJ2-1|TRBV5-1
CASSLYYQWRAILRSYNEQFF
>15|TRBJ2-3|TRBV6-1
CASSPLTPHGDTQYF
>12|TRBJ2-2|TRBV4-1
CASSLLGRELFF
>14|TRBJ1-2|TRBV9
CASSVGKGAYGYTF
>17|TRBJ2-3|TRBV7-3
CASSQSLAGGPADTQYF
>11|TRBJ2-5|TRBV27
CASGRPETQYF
>16|TRBJ2-2|TRBV4-1
CASSQAGMGRTGELFF
>13|TRBJ2-6|TRBV5-4
CASNPRGANVLTF
>16|TRBJ2-5|TRBV9
CASSVGGWGQQETQYF
>11|TRBJ1-1|TRBV25-1
CASSETGQAFF
>13|TRBJ1-1|TRBV14
CASRPTGGAEAFF
>12|TRBJ2-3|TRBV23-1
CASSPRTVTPYF
>14|TRBJ2-2|TRBV5-5
CASSLKGFTGELFF
>13|TRBJ2-1|TRBV19
CASSIALSREQFF
>12|TRBJ2-7|TRBV20-1
CSARGQSYEQYF
>12|TRBJ2-2|TRBV7-9
CASSPPTGELFF
>15|TRBJ2-7|TRBV27
CASSFSGGVFYEQYF
>14|TRBJ1-2|TRBV7-2
CASSFGTGGYGYTF
>17|TRBJ2-7|TRBV7-9
CASSLVGAAPISYEQYF
>14|TRBJ2-3|TRBV29-1
CSVAHRPRTDTQYF
>13|TRBJ2-1|TRBV19
CASSLPLYNEQFF
>11|TRBJ2-7|TRBV10-3
CAISDGYEQYF